These T cell receptor beta chains were read from a single sample in a study of T-cell reconstitution after alpha-beta-depleted transplantation in children. MiXCR was run by TCRdb on the PCR reads, yielding one entry per CDR3 protein. The sample shows fewer than 350,000 distinct CDR3 sequences, 6.5% to 9% of them seen only once. Sequences were derived from peripheral blood, sampled 360 days after TCRalphabeta/CD19-depleted stem cell transplant. The receptor source for this set is a female patient aged 2-10 years who had a stem cell transplant for Fanconi anemia, so the T cells may come from the graft donor. Each CDR3 is given with its conserved first and last residue. Fields, in order: D gene, V gene, J gene, clone size, CDR3 protein, CDR3 DNA. The D gene is left open where the match is weak. Clone size is shown for a subset of rows, as once, few, many or a class of expanded clone.

>-|TRBV12-3/TRBV12-4|TRBJ1-6|few
CASTFGFSPLHF
TGTGCCAGCACCTTCGGGTTTTCACCCCTCCACTTT
>TRBD2|TRBV19|TRBJ2-1|few
CASSERTSGRISNEQFF
TGTGCCAGTAGTGAACGGACTAGCGGGAGAATATCGAATGAGCAGTTCTTC
>-|TRBV6-1|TRBJ1-2|-
CAVGGEDSTHPYGYTF
TGTGCCGTAGGGGGAGAAGACAGCACACACCCTTATGGCTACACCTTC
>-|TRBV10-3|TRBJ2-6|many
CAISPRSGANVLTF
TGTGCCATCAGCCCCCGCTCTGGGGCCAACGTCCTGACTTTC
>-|TRBV4-1|TRBJ2-7|few
CASSQDLLGGAYEQYF
TGCGCCAGCAGCCAAGATCTACTAGGCGGTGCCTACGAGCAGTACTTC
>TRBD1|TRBV18|TRBJ2-6|few
CASSPFPGQGGSGANVLTF
TGTGCCAGCTCACCGTTTCCGGGACAGGGTGGCTCTGGGGCCAACGTCCTGACTTTC
>TRBD2|TRBV5-1|TRBJ2-5|many
CASSLAGLAGGETQYF
TGCGCCAGCAGCTTGGCAGGACTAGCGGGAGGAGAGACCCAGTACTTC
>-|TRBV11-1|TRBJ2-2|-
CASSTPWPGFANTGELFF
TGTGCCAGCAGCACCCCTTGGCCTGGGTTCGCGAACACCGGGGAGCTGTTTTTT
>-|TRBV12-3/TRBV12-4|TRBJ2-2|many
CASSLSGDTGELFF
TGTGCCAGCAGCTTGTCTGGAGACACCGGGGAGCTGTTTTTT
>TRBD1|TRBV12-3/TRBV12-4|TRBJ2-3|-
CASSPRQGSSTDTQYF
TGTGCCAGCAGTCCCAGACAGGGCTCTAGCACAGATACGCAGTATTTT
>-|TRBV5-1|TRBJ2-3|few
CASSGRGVRTSTDTQYF
TGCGCCAGCAGCGGACGAGGCGTCCGGACAAGCACAGATACGCAGTATTTT
>-|TRBV6-6|TRBJ2-7|many
CASSPRSSYEQYF
TGTGCCAGCAGCCCTAGGAGCTCCTACGAGCAGTACTTC
>-|TRBV9|TRBJ2-2|few
CASSVVSAALTGELFF
TGTGCCAGCAGCGTAGTCTCAGCGGCACTCACCGGGGAGCTGTTTTTT
>TRBD2|TRBV3-1|TRBJ2-4|many
CASSLWTSGGGKNIQYF
TGTGCCAGCAGCTTATGGACTAGCGGGGGAGGCAAAAACATTCAGTACTTC
>TRBD1|TRBV28|TRBJ1-5|-
CASSLLQGGGQPQHF
TGTGCCAGCAGCCTTCTACAGGGGGGTGGTCAGCCCCAGCATTTT
>-|TRBV5-1|TRBJ2-1|many
CASSSMPGVGRNEQFF
TGCGCCAGCAGCTCGATGCCCGGGGTAGGAAGGAATGAGCAGTTCTTC
>-|TRBV20-1|TRBJ1-1|few
CSARDNRQAFF
TGCAGTGCTAGAGATAACAGACAAGCTTTCTTT
>-|TRBV6-2/TRBV6-3|TRBJ1-1|-
CASSYGDANTEAFF
TGTGCCAGCAGTTACGGGGATGCGAACACTGAAGCTTTCTTT
>-|TRBV7-3|TRBJ2-3|-
CASSPRVTGTPQYF
TGTGCCAGCAGCCCTAGGGTAACCGGGACGCCGCAGTATTTT
>-|TRBV20-1|TRBJ2-1|many
CSAHTSDWTSSYNEQFF
TGCAGTGCTCACACCTCCGACTGGACCTCCTCCTACAATGAGCAGTTCTTC
>-|TRBV4-2|TRBJ2-2|many
CASSMELEVGELFF
TGTGCCAGCAGTATGGAGCTAGAGGTCGGGGAGCTGTTTTTT
>TRBD1|TRBV12-3/TRBV12-4|TRBJ1-5|few
CASSAGTGFNQPQHF
TGTGCCAGCAGCGCCGGGACAGGGTTCAATCAGCCCCAGCATTTT
>TRBD2|TRBV24-1|TRBJ2-1|-
CATSEASGMMSYNEQFF
TGTGCCACCAGTGAGGCTAGCGGAATGATGTCCTACAATGAGCAGTTCTTC